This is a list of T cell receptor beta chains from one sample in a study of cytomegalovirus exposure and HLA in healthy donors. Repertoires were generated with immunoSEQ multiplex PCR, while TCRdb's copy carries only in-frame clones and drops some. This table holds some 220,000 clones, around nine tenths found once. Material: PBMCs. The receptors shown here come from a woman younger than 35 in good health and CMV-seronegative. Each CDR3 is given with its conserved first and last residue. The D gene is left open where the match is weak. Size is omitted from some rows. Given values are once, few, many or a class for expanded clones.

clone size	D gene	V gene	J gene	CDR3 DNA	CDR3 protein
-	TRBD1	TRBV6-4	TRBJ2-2	TGTGCCAGCAGCAAGACGACAGGGGACACCGGGGAGCTGTTTTTT	CASSKTTGDTGELFF
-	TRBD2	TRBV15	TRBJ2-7	TGTGCCACCAGCAGAGATATAGCGGGAGCTGGCGACGAGCAGTACTTC	CATSRDIAGAGDEQYF
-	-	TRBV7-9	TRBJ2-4	TGTGCCAGCAGGCCCCGTGAACAGGGCCTATTAGCCAAAAACATTCAGTACTTC	CASRPREQGLLAKNIQYF
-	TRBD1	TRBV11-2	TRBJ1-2	TGTGCCAGCAGCTTAGTAGGGACAGGGGATGGCTACACCTTC	CASSLVGTGDGYTF
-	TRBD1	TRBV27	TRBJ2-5	TGTGCCAGCAGGCCACGCCCGACAGGGGTTAACCAAGAGACCCAGTACTTC	CASRPRPTGVNQETQYF
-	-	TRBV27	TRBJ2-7	TGTGCCAGCAGTTTTCGGGGTCTCGAGCAGTACTTC	CASSFRGLEQYF
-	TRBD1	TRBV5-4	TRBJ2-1	TGTGCCAGCAGCTTGAAGCAGCGGACAGGGGTTGAGTACAATGAGCAGTTCTTC	CASSLKQRTGVEYNEQFF
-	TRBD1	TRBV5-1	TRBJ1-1	TGCGCCAGCAGCTTTCAGGGGGTACAGAACACTGAAGCTTTCTTT	CASSFQGVQNTEAFF
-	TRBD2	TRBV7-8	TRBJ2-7	TGTGCCAGCAGCCCCTTCCCGCTAGCGGGAGATGTTTGCGAGCAGTACTTC	CASSPFPLAGDVCEQYF
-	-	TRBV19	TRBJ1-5	TGTGCCAGTAGTATCAACGCGGGGAGCAATCAGCCCCAGCATTTT	CASSINAGSNQPQHF
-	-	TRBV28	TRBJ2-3	TGTGCCAGCAGTATCCCGTGGGGGGAGGCGACAGATACGCAGTATTTT	CASSIPWGEATDTQYF
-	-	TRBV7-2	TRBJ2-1	TGTGCCAGCAGCACACATCCTCGAGAGGGCCCGGAGGAGCAGTTCTTC	CASSTHPREGPEEQFF
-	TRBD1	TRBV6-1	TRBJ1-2	TGTGCCAGCAGGAAGGGACAGGAGACCTATGGCTACACCTTC	CASRKGQETYGYTF
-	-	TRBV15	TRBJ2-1	TGTGCCACCAGCAGACCCGTGTGGGGGCTAGGTAATGAGCAGTTCTTC	CATSRPVWGLGNEQFF
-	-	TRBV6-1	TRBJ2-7	TGTGCCAGCAGCGGACAGATACGCCACGAGCAGTACTTC	CASSGQIRHEQYF
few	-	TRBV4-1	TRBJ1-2	TGCGCCAGCAGCCAAGACCCGGGAGTTAACTATGGCTACACCTTC	CASSQDPGVNYGYTF
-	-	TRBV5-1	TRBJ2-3	TGCGCCAGCAGCCCCCTCGAGGGCACAGATACGCAGTATTTT	CASSPLEGTDTQYF
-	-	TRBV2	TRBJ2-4	TGTGCCAGCAGTATGAATGGGGAGCCTATTCAGTACTTC	CASSMNGEPIQYF
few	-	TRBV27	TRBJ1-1	TGTGCCAGCCGGGGGTGGTACACTGAAGCTTTCTTT	CASRGWYTEAFF
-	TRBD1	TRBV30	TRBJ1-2	TGTGCCTGGAGTGTACAGAGGGGGCACTTTGGCTACACCTTC	CAWSVQRGHFGYTF
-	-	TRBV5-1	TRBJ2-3	TGCGCCAGCAGCTTCCACTACGGCACAGATACGCAGTATTTT	CASSFHYGTDTQYF
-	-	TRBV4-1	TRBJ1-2	TGCGCCAGCAGCCAAGAACCCCCCGGAGGGAATCATGGCTACACCTTC	CASSQEPPGGNHGYTF
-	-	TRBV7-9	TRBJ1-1	TGTGCCAGCACCCGGGGGGGAGGGCCGCGGGGTTCGGGACAAGCTTTCTTT	CASTRGGGPRGSGQAFF
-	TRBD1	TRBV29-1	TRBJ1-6	TGCAGCGTTGCGGACAGGGCCGATTCACCCCTCCACTTT	CSVADRADSPLHF
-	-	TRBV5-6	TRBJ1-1	TGTGCCAGCAGCTTGATTTCTGGGCTGAACACTGAAGCTTTCTTT	CASSLISGLNTEAFF
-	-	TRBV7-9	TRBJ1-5	TGTGCCAGCAGCTCGACAGGAGGCAATCAGCCCCAGCATTTT	CASSSTGGNQPQHF
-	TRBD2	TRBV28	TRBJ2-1	TGTGCCAGCAGCGATGCGTCGGGACTACCTTACAATGAGCAGTTCTTC	CASSDASGLPYNEQFF
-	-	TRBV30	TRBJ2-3	TGTGCCTGGAGTGTACCCAGGGCCTCGCGCACAGATACGCAGTATTTT	CAWSVPRASRTDTQYF
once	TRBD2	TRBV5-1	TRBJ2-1	TGCGCCAGCAGCGACAAGGATAGCGGGACTACCTCCAGCGGGAATGAGCAGTTCTTC	CASSDKDSGTTSSGNEQFF
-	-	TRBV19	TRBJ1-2	TGTGCCAGTAAGAGACTCCGGGGTAACTATGGCTACACCTTC	CASKRLRGNYGYTF
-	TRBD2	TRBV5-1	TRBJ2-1	TGCGCCAGCAGCTCGGGACTAGCGGGAGGAATTAGCTCCTACAATGAGCAGTTCTTC	CASSSGLAGGISSYNEQFF
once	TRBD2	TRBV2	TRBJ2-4	TGTGCCAGCAGTGAAGAGGGACTAGCGGGAAACATTCAGTACTTC	CASSEEGLAGNIQYF
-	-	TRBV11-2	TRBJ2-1	TGTGCCAGCAGCACTGTAAAGGGAGGCTTTATTTCTTCTGGTCAGTTCTTC	CASSTVKGGFISSGQFF
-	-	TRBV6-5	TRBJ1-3	TGTGCCAGCAGCCCGACGGGGGTGCGTGGAAACACCATATATTTT	CASSPTGVRGNTIYF
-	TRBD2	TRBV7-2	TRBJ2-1	TGTGCCAGCAGCTTAATACCGAGCGGGAGGGCCGCACGGTTCTTC	CASSLIPSGRAARFF
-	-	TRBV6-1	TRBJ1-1	TGTGCCAGCACCAGACAGTCGAACACTGAAGCTTTCTTT	CASTRQSNTEAFF
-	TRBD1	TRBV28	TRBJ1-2	TGTGCCAGCAGTTGGGGACAGGGGGCGTATGGCTACACCTTC	CASSWGQGAYGYTF
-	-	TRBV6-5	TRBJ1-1	TGTGCCAGCAGTCCAGGGGCCATGAACACTGAAGCTTTCTTT	CASSPGAMNTEAFF
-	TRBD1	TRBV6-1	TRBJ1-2	TGTGCCAGCAGGGTACTTGGGACAGGGTATGGCTACACCTTC	CASRVLGTGYGYTF
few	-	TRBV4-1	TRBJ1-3	TGCGCCAGCAGCGTCCGACAGTTAACAGCTGGAAACACCATATATTTT	CASSVRQLTAGNTIYF
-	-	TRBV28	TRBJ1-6	TGTGCCAGCAGTTTGAAGGGGTCCCATTCACCCCTCCACTTT	CASSLKGSHSPLHF
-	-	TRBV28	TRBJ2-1	TGTGCCAGCACGGGCTCCTACAATGAGCAGTTCTTC	CASTGSYNEQFF
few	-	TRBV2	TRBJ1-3	TGTGCCAGCAGCGTAGGACAAATCTCTGGAAACACCATATATTTT	CASSVGQISGNTIYF
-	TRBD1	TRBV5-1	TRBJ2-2	TGCGCCAGCAGCGGGGGGACAGGGTCCACCGGGGAGCTGTTTTTT	CASSGGTGSTGELFF
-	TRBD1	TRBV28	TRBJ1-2	TGTGCCAGCAGCTCCCCTGGGACAGCCCACACCTTC	CASSSPGTAHTF
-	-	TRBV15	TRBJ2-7	TGTGCCACCAGCAGCCCTAAAGGGGGACGGGACGAGCAGTACTTC	CATSSPKGGRDEQYF
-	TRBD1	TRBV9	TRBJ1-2	TGTGCCAGCAGCGCCAACCCGGGACAGGGCCCCGGAAGTGGCTACACCTTC	CASSANPGQGPGSGYTF